One sample yielded the 21 T cell receptor beta chains listed below, sequenced in a study of identical twins. In TCRdb, the 5' RACE reads were re-called with MiXCR into one record per CDR3 protein. The data hold a few hundred thousand distinct CDR3 sequences, with around a tenth observed a single time. These same records also appear under a second study, on yellow fever vaccine responses in identical twins.

The sequenced sample consisted of PBMCs. The receptors stem from a woman between 18 and 30 years old in good health.

This clonotype occurred many times. This chain uses TRBV7-2 with TRBJ2-2; 7 bases align to TRBD1. Trimming took 4 bases from V and 5 from J; bases not matched to a gene: 4. The germline V gene has CDR1 SGHTA and CDR2 FQGNSA. The CDR3 runs 14 residues. The CDR3 region is CASSSTGPTGELFF. CDR3 sequence (DNA): TGTGCCAGCAGCTCGACAGGGCCGACCGGGGAGCTGTTTTTT. The full variable domain, completed using reference TRBV7-2 and TRBJ2-2, is GAGVSQSPSNKVTEKGKDVELRCDPISGHTALYWYRQSLGQGLEFLIYFQGNSAPDKSGLPSDRFSAERTGGSVSTLTIQRTQQEDSAVYLCASSSTGPTGELFFGEGSRLTVL.

The chain carries TRBV20-1 and TRBJ2-1; 16 bases line up with TRBD2. Unmatched junction bases numbered 5, after V lost 3 bases and J lost 6 bases. CDR1 and CDR2 from the germline V gene are DFQATT and SNEGSKA (reference sequence). This CDR3 has 16 amino acids. CDR3 DNA: TGCAGTGCTAGCCAGGGACTAGCGGGGGGGTTCAATGAGCAGTTCTTC. Translating it yields CSASQGLAGGFNEQFF.

This clonotype was observed a handful of times. The rearrangement joins TRBV5-1 to TRBJ2-7; the D is unclear. The germline CDR1 and CDR2 sequences are SGHRS and YFSETQ. The CDR3 totals 16 residues. The germline V and J ends were trimmed by 3 bases and 0 bases, with 16 bases remaining between them. The CDR3 coding sequence is TGCGCCAGCAGCTGGGATCGGGCGGCCCTCTCCTACGAGCAGTACTTC. It is translated as CASSWDRAALSYEQYF. Full variable domain (missing parts from reference TRBV5-1 and TRBJ2-7): KAGVTQTPRYLIKTRGQQVTLSCSPISGHRSVSWYQQTPGQGLQFLFEYFSETQRNKGNFPGRFSGRQFSNSRSEMNVSTLELGDSALYLCASSWDRAALSYEQYFGPGTRLTVT.

At least ten counts were recorded for this clonotype. V gene TRBV29-1 combines with J gene TRBJ1-1; possibly TRBD1 for D (5 bases). Germline V gene lookup returns CDR1 SQVTM and CDR2 ANQGSEA. The V gene lost 4 bases and the J gene lost 1 base, with 10 bases spanning the gap. This CDR3 is built from 13 residues. CDR3 nucleotide sequence: TGCAGCGTTGTGCGTGGGGGGAACACTGAAGCTTTCTTT. Encoded protein: CSVVRGGNTEAFF. Full variable domain (remainder filled in from reference TRBV29-1 and TRBJ1-1): SAVISQKPSRDICQRGTSLTIQCQVDSQVTMMFWYRQQPGQSLTLIATANQGSEATYESGFVIDKFPISRPNLTFSTLTVSNMSPEDSSIYLCSVVRGGNTEAFFGQGTRLTVV.

In this sample, this clonotype turned up a few times. The chain is built from TRBV5-1 and TRBJ1-1, with TRBD1 matching 7 bases. There are 16 residues in the CDR3. V shed 2 bases, J shed 2 bases, and the junction held 9 bases outside the gene matches. CDR1 SGHRS and CDR2 YFSETQ come from the germline V gene. The CDR3 spells CASSFSLTGLNTEAFF. The CDR3 nucleotides read TGCGCCAGCAGCTTCTCACTGACAGGGCTCAACACTGAAGCTTTCTTT.

This clonotype was observed many times. This sequence joins TRBV4-3 and TRBJ2-1; D unclear. V was trimmed by 0 bases and J by 5 bases, leaving 5 bases between them. Germline loops: CDR1 LGHNA, CDR2 YSLEER. The CDR3 loop spans 13 amino acids. In DNA form, the CDR3 reads TGCGCCAGCAGCCAAGACTTACACAATGAGCAGTTCTTC. This gives the protein CASSQDLHNEQFF.

This clonotype was seen at least ten times. Mismatch with germline at one junction end may stem from a read error. The chain joins TRBV6-2 or TRBV6-3 to TRBJ2-1; TRBD2 aligns across 9 bases. The germline V gene has CDR1 MNHEY and CDR2 SVGEGT. The length of the CDR3 is 14 residues. CDR3 region: CASRGAGGYIEQFF. The CDR3 nucleotides read TGTGCCAGCAGGGGGGCGGGAGGGTACATTGAGCAGTTCTTC.

V is TRBV9 and J is TRBJ2-5, with 13 bases matching TRBD2. Trimming cost V 3 bases and J 6 bases; bases outside gene matches: 14. Germline-derived CDR1 and CDR2 are SGDLS and YYNGEE. This CDR3 has 18 residues. The CDR3: CASSEGITSGGARKTQYF. DNA for the CDR3: TGTGCCAGCAGCGAAGGCATTACTAGCGGGGGGGCGAGGAAGACCCAGTACTTC.

There are a few counts of this clonotype. V usage is TRBV20-1 and J usage is TRBJ2-7, with 7 bases fitting TRBD1. The CDR3 sequence is 13 residues long. Trimming at V came to 6 bases and at J to 2 bases, leaving 7 bases not matched to a gene. Germline CDR1 is DFQATT and CDR2 is SNEGSKA (reference sequence). The CDR3 DNA sequence: TGCAGTGCGGGGACAGACAACACCTACGAGCAGTACTTC. Translating gives CSAGTDNTYEQYF.

The chain has TRBV29-1 and TRBJ2-5, with 9 bases aligning to TRBD1. The CDR3 length is 13 residues. V trimming: 5 bases; J trimming: 5 bases; junction bases outside the gene matches: 6. Germline-derived CDR1 and CDR2 are SQVTM and ANQGSEA. The CDR3 nucleotides read TGCAGCGTTAATCCCGGGACAGGGGAGACCCAGTACTTC. Translated, it gives CSVNPGTGETQYF.

This clonotype showed up just a few times. This chain joins TRBV21-1 and TRBJ2-2; TRBD2 is the table's D call and was not checked against the DNA. TRBV21-1 is shown as a pseudogene. This CDR3 contains 16 residues. CDR3 amino acids: CASTEVAGVDTGELFF. The CDR3 DNA reads TGTGCCAGCACCGAAGTAGCGGGAGTGGACACCGGGGAGCTGTTTTTT.

Concerning this clonotype: The junction departs from germline at one end; a sequencing error may be responsible. This sequence joins TRBV3-1 and TRBJ2-2; TRBD1 or TRBD2 may be the D gene (5 bases each). CDR1 and CDR2 from the germline V gene are LGHDT and YNNKEL (reference sequence). The CDR3 covers 17 residues. The CDR3 DNA sequence: TGTGCCAGCAGCCAACGGGACGACTCCACGAACACCGGGGAGCTGGTTTTT. Translated, it gives CASSQRDDSTNTGELVF.

The sample holds a few counts of this clonotype. The rearrangement uses TRBV20-1 and TRBJ2-5; 7 bases fit TRBD2. Trimming removed 6 bases from V and 4 bases from J; junction bases left unmatched: 5. CDR1 is DFQATT and CDR2 is SNEGSKA in the germline V gene (reference sequence). This CDR3 comprises 12 residues. In DNA, the CDR3 is TGCAGTGCCGGACTAGGTATAGAGACCCAGTACTTC. Encoded protein: CSAGLGIETQYF.

The table lists this clonotype with many counts. Here the CDR3 reads CASSQGTGTSYEQYF. The CDR3 DNA reads TGCGCCAGCAGCCAAGGGACAGGGACCTCCTACGAGCAGTACTTC. This sequence joins TRBV4-3 and TRBJ2-7, with 8 bases lining up with TRBD1. J gave up 0 bases and V 1 base, and 2 bases lay outside the gene matches. Germline values: CDR1 LGHNA, CDR2 YSLEER. CDR3 length: 15 residues.

There are many counts of this clonotype. This chain uses TRBV3-1 with TRBJ2-3, with TRBD2 matching over 12 bases. Trimming at V came to 3 bases and at J to 4 bases, leaving 2 bases not matched to a gene. The CDR3 contains 15 residues. The germline gives CDR1 LGHDT, CDR2 YNNKEL (reference sequence). The CDR3 loop reads CASSHRLAGADTQYF. DNA for the CDR3: TGTGCCAGCAGCCACCGACTAGCGGGGGCAGATACGCAGTATTTT.

This clonotype was observed at least ten times. This chain connects TRBV9 to TRBJ2-2; TRBD1 matches 8 bases. This CDR3 is built from 15 residues. After removal of 2 bases from V and 4 bases from J, the junction contained 4 bases not matched to a gene. Germline V gene data show CDR1 as SGDLS and CDR2 as YYNGEE. CDR3 in DNA: TGTGCCAGCAGCGTCGGACAGGGTGTCACCGGGGAGCTGTTTTTT. Residues: CASSVGQGVTGELFF. The full variable domain, rest sourced from reference TRBV9 and TRBJ2-2, is DSGVTQTPKHLITATGQRVTLRCSPRSGDLSVYWYQQSLDQGLQFLIQYYNGEERAKGNILERFSAQQFPDLHSELNLSSLELGDSALYFCASSVGQGVTGELFFGEGSRLTVL.

This clonotype appeared a few times. J is TRBJ2-3 and V is TRBV20-1; D remains unclear. The germline V and J ends were trimmed by 2 bases and 5 bases, with 17 bases remaining between them. This CDR3 comprises 15 residues. Looked up from germline, CDR1 is DFQATT and CDR2 is SNEGSKA (reference sequence). The CDR3: CSARSLGHSGDTQYF. The DNA of the CDR3 is TGCAGTGCTAGATCCCTGGGCCACTCGGGAGATACGCAGTATTTT.

This clonotype was counted between two and nine times. The chain combines TRBV7-8 with TRBJ2-1, with 10 bases lining up with TRBD2. The germline gives CDR1 SGHVS, CDR2 FQNEAQ. The ends lost 8 bases at V and 6 bases at J; junction bases unmatched: 10. This CDR3 comprises 15 residues. The DNA of the CDR3 is TGTGCCAGCCGCCCCACAGCGGGAGGGGGCAATGAGCAGTTCTTC. This encodes CASRPTAGGGNEQFF.

The gene calls are TRBV15 and TRBJ2-4; perhaps TRBD2 as D (5 bases). The CDR3 totals 13 residues. Trimming cost V 0 bases and J 6 bases, with 6 bases left between them. Germline V gene data show CDR1 as LNHNV and CDR2 as YYDKDF (reference sequence). The CDR3 DNA is TGTGCCACCAGCAGAGAACGGGGAAACATTCAGTACTTC. Protein: CATSRERGNIQYF.

This clonotype was found a few times. This sequence joins TRBV11-2 and TRBJ2-2; D not resolved. Germline CDR1 and CDR2: SGHAT and FQNNGV. The CDR3 runs to 18 residues. V was shortened by 3 bases and J by 0 bases, with 17 bases between the two germline ends. The CDR3, as DNA: TGTGCCAGCAGCTTTCAAACCCCTTTGCGGACGAACACCGGGGAGCTGTTTTTT. As protein: CASSFQTPLRTNTGELFF.

This clonotype has just a few counts. The genes are TRBV9 and TRBJ2-3, with D hard to call. Trimming removed 2 bases from V and 4 bases from J, with 14 bases in between. The V gene's germline CDR1 is SGDLS and CDR2 YYNGEE. There are 15 residues in the CDR3. The CDR3 loop reads CASSVRALFADTQYF. The CDR3 region has the DNA TGTGCCAGCAGCGTCCGGGCCCTTTTCGCAGATACGCAGTATTTT.